This TCR beta chain was identified during a study of T cells after posttransplantation cyclophosphamide. This clone is large (0.1 to 1%) within its sample. Profiled with immunoSEQ multiplex PCR; TCRdb holds only in-frame clones, not every one. The repertoire includes 3,000 or so clones, roughly 84% of them detected once, and roughly 10% sits in the top ten. On the day of bone marrow donation, the related graft donor provided peripheral blood. The sequence was obtained from a woman in her forties or fifties in good health and a related stem cell transplant donor. The sample consisted of CD8+ T cells sorted from PBMCs.

This chain's CDR3 is CASTTGGSGNTIYF. CDR3 coding DNA: TGTGCCAGCACCACAGGGGGTTCTGGAAACACCATATATTTT. The chain combines TRBV7-9 with TRBJ1-3; the match to TRBD1 covers 8 bases. Germline CDR1 reads SEHNR; CDR2 reads FQNEAQ (reference sequence). The V segment lost 7 bases and the J segment 1 base; nucleotides outside the gene matches: 3. The CDR3 has 14 amino acids. Together with reference TRBV7-9 and TRBJ1-3, the CDR3 gives the full variable domain: DTGVSQNPRHKITKRGQNVTFRCDPISEHNRLYWYRQTLGQGPEFLTYFQNEAQLEKSRLLSDRFSAERPKGSFSTLEIQRTEQGDSAMYLCASTTGGSGNTIYFGEGSWLTVV.